The 19 T cell receptor beta chains listed next were all sequenced from one sample in a study of early T cells in non-severe SARS-CoV-2 infection. TCRdb reanalysed the 5' RACE reads using MiXCR and keeps one entry per CDR3 protein. The sample carries tens of thousands of distinct CDR3 sequences, around 5.7% recorded once. Material for sequencing was whole blood. These receptors were taken from an adult who was a healthcare worker with PCR-confirmed SARS-CoV-2 infection or an uninfected control (not recorded which).

This clonotype has ten or more counts. The chain uses TRBV29-1 and TRBJ1-3; weak D call: TRBD1 (5 bases). Per the germline V gene, CDR1 is SQVTM and CDR2 is ANQGSEA. The V and J ends lost 6 bases and 6 bases respectively, with 15 bases between them. The CDR3 has 13 amino acids. The CDR3 DNA reads as TGCAGCGTCATCGACAGCCATGAAAACACCATATATTTT. It specifies CSVIDSHENTIYF.

Many counts were recorded for this clonotype. The gene calls are TRBV6-2 or TRBV6-3 and TRBJ2-1; the match to TRBD2 covers 9 bases. Germline V gene data show CDR1 as MNHEY and CDR2 as SVGEGT. With 6 bases clipped from V and 10 bases from J, the junction kept 16 bases outside the gene matches. The length of the CDR3 is 16 residues. The CDR3 nucleotides read TGTGCCAGCAGGTCCTCGGCGGGGGGGCCGGTGGGCGAGCAGTTCTTC. Its protein is CASRSSAGGPVGEQFF.

This clonotype was detected ten times or more. V usage is TRBV11-2 and J usage is TRBJ2-5; the match to TRBD2 covers 7 bases. Germline CDR1 is SGHAT and CDR2 is FQNNGV. V was clipped by 1 base and J by 6 bases; unmatched bases: 8. CDR3 length equals 15 residues. CDR3 loop: CASSLGLAGEKTQYF. CDR3 coding DNA: TGTGCCAGCAGCTTAGGACTAGCCGGGGAGAAGACCCAGTACTTC.

This clonotype was recorded a few times. V and J are TRBV19 and TRBJ2-1; weak D call: TRBD1 (6 bases). The germline gives CDR1 LNHDA, CDR2 SQIVND (reference sequence). V lost 1 base to trimming and J lost 6 bases, with 7 bases between them. The CDR3 totals 13 residues. DNA of the CDR3: TGTGCCAGTAGTATAGCAGGGGTCAATGAGCAGTTCTTC. It encodes CASSIAGVNEQFF.

The V and J genes are TRBV6-2 or TRBV6-3 and TRBJ1-1, with D possibly TRBD1 on 5 matching bases. CDR1 MNHEY and CDR2 SVGEGT come from the germline V gene. The V end lost 2 bases, the J end lost 3 bases, and 13 bases lay between the germline ends. This CDR3 has 15 residues. The CDR3 reads CASSYTRGRYTEAFF. CDR3 DNA sequence: TGTGCCAGCAGTTACACGCGGGGGAGATACACTGAAGCTTTCTTT.

This clonotype occurred a few times. The chain combines TRBV2 with TRBJ2-2; 10 positions agree with TRBD1. The CDR3 spans 15 residues. Germline V gene lookup returns CDR1 SNHLY and CDR2 FYNNEI. V was clipped by 6 bases and J by 0 bases; unmatched bases: 1. CDR3 amino acids: CASRGQGTNTGELFF. CDR3 nucleotide sequence: TGTGCCAGCAGGGGACAGGGGACGAACACCGGGGAGCTGTTTTTT.

This clonotype was counted only a few times. The chain uses TRBV29-1 and TRBJ2-3, with TRBD1 matching 8 bases. Germline lookup yields CDR1 SQVTM and CDR2 ANQGSEA. This CDR3 is 14 amino acids long. Trimming at V came to 4 bases and at J to 3 bases, leaving 6 bases not matched to a gene. CDR3 bases: TGCAGCGTTGCCCAGGGGGCCCAAACAGATACGCAGTATTTT. Translated, it gives CSVAQGAQTDTQYF.

The CDR3 DNA reads TGTGCCAGCAGCAGGAGACTAGCGGGGGGGATGACAAGGTCAGATACGCAGTATTTT. This codes for CASSRRLAGGMTRSDTQYF. This chain links TRBV5-4 with TRBJ2-3; 14 nucleotides match TRBD2. Germline V CDR1 and CDR2: SGHNT, YYREEE (reference sequence). This CDR3 is 19 amino acids long. Trimming removed 4 bases from V and 4 bases from J; junction bases left unmatched: 14.

This clonotype was seen a handful of times. The J gene is TRBJ1-5, the V gene TRBV5-5, with a weak D call TRBD1 (5 bases). Germline CDR1 and CDR2: SGHKS and YYEKEE (reference sequence). Trimming left V 4 bases short and J 2 bases short, with 10 bases between. The CDR3 covers 14 residues. The CDR3 sequence is CASSRDDGNQPQHF. The DNA of the CDR3 is TGTGCCAGCAGCAGGGACGATGGCAATCAGCCCCAGCATTTT.

This clonotype appeared a few times. V gene TRBV29-1 combines with J gene TRBJ2-5, with TRBD2 matching 8 bases. This CDR3 is 15 amino acids long. The germline V gene encodes CDR1 SQVTM and CDR2 ANQGSEA. Losses at the gene ends were 4 bases for V and 1 base for J; bases not matched to a gene: 8. The CDR3, as DNA: TGCAGCGTTGGGGCTGAGCGGGGGATCCAAGAGACCCAGTACTTC. Protein: CSVGAERGIQETQYF.

This chain connects TRBV7-8 to TRBJ2-7, with D possibly being TRBD1 or TRBD2 (5 bases each). The length of the CDR3 is 15 residues. V was shortened by 2 bases and J by 0 bases, with 11 bases between the two germline ends. CDR1 and CDR2 from the germline V gene are SGHVS and FQNEAQ. CDR3 bases: TGTGCCAGCAGCTTAAGGCAGGGACCCTCCTACGAGCAGTACTTC. This gives the protein CASSLRQGPSYEQYF.

Ten or more counts support this clonotype. The J gene is TRBJ1-2, the V gene TRBV19, with unresolved D. The CDR3 has 14 amino acids. Per the germline V gene, CDR1 is LNHDA and CDR2 is SQIVND (reference sequence). Trimming left V 4 bases short and J 2 bases short, with 11 bases between. Written as DNA, the CDR3 is TGTGCCAGTAGTACAACACAAAGAAACTATGGCTACACCTTC. This encodes CASSTTQRNYGYTF.

This clonotype has a count of ten or more. The rearrangement links TRBV10-2 to TRBJ2-2; D might be TRBD1 (5 bases). The germline V and J ends were trimmed by 8 bases and 0 bases, with 13 bases remaining between them. There are 15 residues in the CDR3. The V gene's germline CDR1 is WSHSY and CDR2 SAAADI. In DNA form, the CDR3 reads TGCGCCAGCTCTTTCCAGGGTCCGAACACCGGGGAGCTGTTTTTT. This sequence encodes CASSFQGPNTGELFF.

V is TRBV20-1 and J is TRBJ1-6; no definite D call. V lost 0 bases to trimming and J lost 4 bases, with 13 bases between them. The CDR3 extends over 16 amino acids. Looked up from germline, CDR1 is DFQATT and CDR2 is SNEGSKA (reference sequence). For the CDR3, the DNA is TGCAGTGCTAGAGATGACCAGCCAACATATAATTCACCCCTCCACTTT. It specifies CSARDDQPTYNSPLHF.

The CDR3 DNA follows: TGTGCCAGCAGCTTCACGGACGGGGGGGACATTCAGTACTTC. It is translated as CASSFTDGGDIQYF. The chain carries TRBV7-8 and TRBJ2-4, with 8 bases that match TRBD2. The CDR3 consists of 14 residues. The trim removed 3 bases at V and 8 bases at J, leaving 6 bases unmatched. CDR1 is SGHVS and CDR2 is FQNEAQ in the germline V gene.

This clonotype was picked up many times. J is TRBJ1-2 and V is TRBV20-1; 9 positions agree with TRBD1. The germline V gene has CDR1 DFQATT and CDR2 SNEGSKA (reference sequence). The CDR3 has 13 amino acids. The V segment lost 1 base and the J segment 6 bases; nucleotides outside the gene matches: 3. The CDR3 spells CSARAGTGHGYTF. In nucleotides, the CDR3 is TGCAGTGCTAGAGCCGGGACAGGGCATGGCTACACCTTC.

The rearrangement joins TRBV5-1 to TRBJ1-1, with 12 bases matching TRBD1. The CDR3 spans 15 residues. In germline, CDR1 is SGHRS, CDR2 YFSETQ. V lost 4 bases, J lost 7 bases, and 8 bases stayed unmatched. CDR3: CASSISGTGGVEAFF. CDR3 nucleotides: TGCGCCAGCAGCATATCCGGGACAGGGGGCGTTGAAGCTTTCTTT. Supplemented by reference TRBV5-1 and TRBJ1-1, the full variable domain reads KAGVTQTPRYLIKTRGQQVTLSCSPISGHRSVSWYQQTPGQGLQFLFEYFSETQRNKGNFPGRFSGRQFSNSRSEMNVSTLELGDSALYLCASSISGTGGVEAFFGQGTRLTVV.

This clonotype was counted ten times or more. The chain is built from TRBV20-1 and TRBJ2-3; D is possibly TRBD2 (5 bases). V lost 1 base and J 8 bases, leaving 7 bases between the germline ends. The length of the CDR3 is 11 residues. Germline assignment: CDR1 DFQATT and CDR2 SNEGSKA (reference sequence). The CDR3 nucleotides read TGCAGTGCTAGAGTGGCGGGTACGCAGTATTTT. This sequence encodes CSARVAGTQYF.

In regard to this clonotype: A read error may be the cause here, since a much bigger clone is one base away. The chain combines TRBV28 with TRBJ2-7; either TRBD1 or TRBD2 may supply D (5 bases each). Germline V CDR1 and CDR2: MDHEN, SYDVKM. The CDR3 is made up of 15 amino acids. The CDR3 is CASSPVRDGGYGQYF. Written as DNA, the CDR3 is TGTGCCAGCAGCCCCGTTCGGGACGGAGGCTACGGGCAGTACTTC.